This T cell receptor beta chain is from a study of T-cell reconstitution after alpha-beta-depleted transplantation in children. Points from the study as a whole: One year post-transplant, T-cell counts and diversity were largely derived from T cells produced anew. At around two months after transplant, the alpha-beta T cells were reportedly derived from several hundred expanded clones that came from non-depleted graft cells.

This sample's TCRbeta library carried unique molecular identifier barcodes. Via MiXCR, TCRdb re-called the PCR reads, giving one row per CDR3 protein. The sample lists under 35,000 distinct CDR3 sequences; 15% to 20% were seen once. This clonotype was detected many times. Its antigen is not known. The germline V gene has CDR1 SGHTA and CDR2 FQGNSA. The CDR3 has 17 residues. Trimming pared 6 bases from V and 5 bases from J, leaving 25 bases between. Material: PBMCs, mostly from graft donor cells, obtained 60 days after TCRalphabeta/CD19-depleted stem cell transplant. This chain joins TRBV7-2 and TRBJ2-5; D might be TRBD2 (7 bases). The TCR was taken from a male patient between 2 and 9 years old who had a stem cell transplant for acute lymphoblastic leukemia, so the T cells may come from the graft donor. This CDR3 is CASRLSTGRGRMETQYF. The CDR3 nucleotides are TGTGCCAGCAGGCTTTCAACTGGGCGGGGGCGCATGGAGACCCAGTACTTC.